Presented here are 12 T cell receptor beta chains from one specimen sequenced in a study of naive CD8 T cells in extremely preterm neonates (dated by TCRdb to 2016 to 2017). The term cord blood was obtained from several elective full-term cesarean deliveries at roughly 37-41 weeks of gestation that occurred without labor or rupture of membranes. Library preparation was by the immunoSEQ multiplex PCR assay. This is the immuneACCESS table as TCRdb keeps it, with only in-frame sequences that have V and J called. A part of the clones is gone; compared with another copy, unresolved V genes explain less than half, and the rest is unexplained. The sample profile shows 4,000 to 5,000 clones; approximately 97% of them were found once. The ten largest clones represent approximately 0.49% of the sample. The sample was naive CD8+ T cells from cord blood. These receptors were obtained from a newborn in good health.

Here the CDR3 DNA reads TGTGCCAGCAGTTACGGGAGGAACACTGAAGCTTTCTTT. This gives the protein CASSYGRNTEAFF. The rearrangement links TRBV28 to TRBJ1-1; D call uncertain. Trimming pared 4 bases from V and 1 base from J, leaving 7 bases between. Germline V gene data show CDR1 as MDHEN and CDR2 as SYDVKM. The CDR3 is 13 residues long. Full variable domain (outside the CDR3, taken from reference TRBV28 and TRBJ1-1): DVKVTQSSRYLVKRTGEKVFLECVQDMDHENMFWYRQDPGLGLRLIYFSYDVKMKEKGDIPEGYSVSREKKERFSLILESASTNQTSMYLCASSYGRNTEAFFGQGTRLTVV.

The chain links TRBV4-2 to TRBJ1-2; D perhaps matches TRBD1 (6 bases). The CDR3 has 13 residues. Germline CDR1 LGHNA, CDR2 YNFKEQ. V was shortened by 4 bases and J by 2 bases, with 8 bases between the two germline ends. CDR3 coding DNA: TGTGCCAGCAGCCCAGGGGAAAACTATGGCTACACCTTC. Translation gives CASSPGENYGYTF.

The chain has TRBV5-5 and TRBJ2-1; 8 nucleotides agree with TRBD2. The CDR3 is 15 residues long. The germline V gene has CDR1 SGHKS and CDR2 YYEKEE (reference sequence). V was clipped by 0 bases and J by 4 bases; unmatched bases: 3. In DNA form, the CDR3 reads TGTGCCAGCAGCTTGGCTCGGGGGGGTTACAATGAGCAGTTCTTC. As protein: CASSLARGGYNEQFF.

V is TRBV30 and J is TRBJ2-1; D gene uncertain. CDR3 length: 12 amino acids. CDR1 and CDR2 from the germline V gene are GTSNPN and SVGIG (reference sequence). V was pared by 0 bases and J by 7 bases, with 7 bases between. The CDR3 here is CAWSVTVNEQFF. DNA of the CDR3: TGTGCCTGGAGTGTAACGGTGAATGAGCAGTTCTTC.

V gene TRBV11-2 combines with J gene TRBJ2-4; D is possibly TRBD2 (5 bases). The germline V gene encodes CDR1 SGHAT and CDR2 FQNNGV. V dropped 7 bases and J dropped 0 bases, with 7 bases sitting between them. The CDR3 contains 13 residues. The chain's CDR3 is CASTGLAKNIQYF. CDR3 DNA sequence: TGTGCCAGCACCGGACTAGCCAAAAACATTCAGTACTTC.

V and J are TRBV6-5 and TRBJ1-6; weak D call: TRBD1 (6 bases). V was shortened by 2 bases and J by 9 bases, with 14 bases between the two germline ends. Germline-derived CDR1 and CDR2 are MNHEY and SVGAGI. This CDR3 has 15 residues. The CDR3 loop is CASSYGQPGSSPLHF. As DNA, the CDR3 is TGTGCCAGCAGTTACGGACAGCCAGGGAGTTCACCCCTCCACTTT.

CDR3 amino acids: CASSDTGSNYGYTF. The CDR3 region has the DNA TGTGCCAGCAGTGATACAGGGTCTAACTATGGCTACACCTTC. The rearrangement uses TRBV6-5 and TRBJ1-2, with TRBD1 as a possible D gene (6 bases). V shed 5 bases and J shed 0 bases, with 10 bases lying between them. The germline CDR1 and CDR2 sequences are MNHEY and SVGAGI. This CDR3 region has 14 residues.

This clone was recorded once. The chain couples TRBV7-2 to TRBJ2-5; no firm D call. V was cut by 3 bases and J by 4 bases, with 6 bases left in between. The CDR3 is made up of 12 amino acids. CDR1 is SGHTA, CDR2 FQGNSA, per germline. The CDR3 region has the DNA TGTGCCAGCAGCTTGTGGCTAGAGACCCAGTACTTC. The encoded protein is CASSLWLETQYF.

V usage is TRBV2 and J usage is TRBJ2-7; D gene unclear. Germline assignment: CDR1 SNHLY and CDR2 FYNNEI. V was pared by 3 bases and J by 0 bases, with 3 bases between. The CDR3 is made up of 12 amino acids. CDR3 bases: TGTGCCAGCAGTGACAGCTCCTACGAGCAGTACTTC. It yields the protein CASSDSSYEQYF.

The chain joins TRBV11-2 to TRBJ2-5, with D possibly TRBD1 on 6 matching bases. V lost 2 bases and J 5 bases, leaving 6 bases between the germline ends. The CDR3 covers 12 residues. Germline V gene data show CDR1 as SGHAT and CDR2 as FQNNGV. The CDR3 here is CASSLRGETQYF. DNA of the CDR3: TGTGCCAGCAGCTTAAGGGGGGAGACCCAGTACTTC. Variable domain in full (rest from reference TRBV11-2 and TRBJ2-5): EAGVAQSPRYKIIEKRQSVAFWCNPISGHATLYWYQQILGQGPKLLIQFQNNGVVDDSQLPKDRFSAERLKGVDSTLKIQPAKLEDSAVYLCASSLRGETQYFGPGTRLLVL.

The chain is built from TRBV27 and TRBJ2-5; weak D call: TRBD1 (6 bases). Germline CDR1 is MNHEY and CDR2 is SMNVEV (reference sequence). Trimming shortened V by 6 bases and J by 4 bases, and 6 bases separated the two germline ends. The CDR3 has 11 amino acids. The CDR3 DNA sequence: TGTGCCAGCAGAGGGGGAGAGACCCAGTACTTC. As protein: CASRGGETQYF.

This sequence joins TRBV27 and TRBJ2-5; TRBD2 agrees at 9 bases. The CDR3 has 15 amino acids. CDR1 is MNHEY, CDR2 SMNVEV, per germline (reference sequence). The V and J ends lost 5 bases and 3 bases, in that order; junction bases with no gene match: 7. The CDR3 sequence is CASSPWASGEETQYF. The CDR3 bases are TGTGCCAGCAGTCCCTGGGCTAGCGGGGAAGAGACCCAGTACTTC.